The 2 T cell receptor beta chains in this list originate from one sample, sequenced in a study of blood T cell repertoires in COVID-19. Profiling relied on immunoSEQ multiplex PCR, and the TCRdb table lists in-frame clones only, not all of them. The sample yields 95,000 to 110,000 clones, approximately 91% seen once. The sequencing sample was made of peripheral blood. The receptors shown here come from a human donor in a cohort sampled during active COVID-19.

The rearrangement uses TRBV30 and TRBJ1-1, with a weak D call TRBD1 (5 bases). The germline V and J ends were trimmed by 3 bases and 1 base, with 12 bases remaining between them. The CDR3 spans 14 residues. Germline V gene data show CDR1 as GTSNPN and CDR2 as SVGIG (reference sequence). CDR3 DNA: TGTGCCTGGAGCCCACGGGGGAAGAACACTGAAGCTTTCTTT. As protein: CAWSPRGKNTEAFF.

This chain links TRBV19 with TRBJ2-2; TRBD1 matches 9 bases. Per the germline V gene, CDR1 is LNHDA and CDR2 is SQIVND (reference sequence). Trimming at V came to 7 bases and at J to 4 bases, leaving 7 bases not matched to a gene. This CDR3 has 15 residues. This chain's CDR3 is CASIRGTGTTGELFF. The CDR3 DNA is TGTGCCAGTATTCGCGGGACAGGGACCACCGGGGAGCTGTTTTTT.